The 26 T cell receptor beta chains below were found in one sample sequenced in a study of blood T cells in healthy people across ages. It was with a sample-barcoded 5' primer and a J-beta primer mix that a second PCR of about 7 to 12 cycles was run. One entry per CDR3 protein results from TCRdb running MiXCR on the 5' RACE reads. The table includes roughly 800,000 distinct CDR3 sequences, about 55% detected once. The sample was blood. Receptor source: a man at least 80 years old in good health.

The J gene is TRBJ2-5, the V gene TRBV7-9; D unresolved. Germline values: CDR1 SEHNR, CDR2 FQNEAQ (reference sequence). V gave up 5 bases and J gave up 2 bases, with 15 bases separating them. This CDR3 region has 15 residues. The CDR3 here is CASSHPRVAQETQYF. CDR3 nucleotide sequence: TGTGCCAGCAGCCACCCTCGAGTAGCACAAGAGACCCAGTACTTC.

There are many counts of this clonotype. V and J are TRBV2 and TRBJ2-5; TRBD2 matches at 11 bases. Per germline, CDR1 SNHLY and CDR2 FYNNEI. CDR3 length: 17 residues. V trimming: 4 bases; J trimming: 5 bases; junction bases outside the gene matches: 12. The CDR3 sequence is CASSVRASGRSRETQYF. Here the CDR3 DNA reads TGTGCCAGCAGTGTTCGGGCTAGCGGGAGGTCCCGGGAGACCCAGTACTTC.

This clonotype came up a few times. The V gene is TRBV29-1, the J gene TRBJ1-1, with 7 bases that match TRBD1. The CDR3 runs 13 residues. Trimming took 7 bases from V and 5 from J; bases not matched to a gene: 10. The germline V gene encodes CDR1 SQVTM and CDR2 ANQGSEA. This CDR3 reads CSGEAGGLTEAFF. The CDR3 coding sequence is TGCAGCGGGGAGGCAGGGGGGCTGACTGAAGCTTTCTTT. Full variable domain (rest looked up from reference TRBV29-1 and TRBJ1-1): SAVISQKPSRDICQRGTSLTIQCQVDSQVTMMFWYRQQPGQSLTLIATANQGSEATYESGFVIDKFPISRPNLTFSTLTVSNMSPEDSSIYLCSGEAGGLTEAFFGQGTRLTVV.

This chain connects TRBV7-3 to TRBJ2-1, with TRBD1 matching over 7 bases. Germline CDR1 and CDR2: SGHTA and FQGTGA. With V trimmed by 0 bases and J by 1 base, 3 bases remained unmatched. The CDR3 length is 16 residues. The CDR3 DNA is TGTGCCAGCAGCTTAACAGGGGGCGATTCCTACAATGAGCAGTTCTTC. It codes for CASSLTGGDSYNEQFF.

J is TRBJ2-5 and V is TRBV12-3 or TRBV12-4; D not resolved. The end of the DNA fits TRBJ2-7 better, so the J call may be wrong. The CDR3 has 15 residues. This CDR3 is CASSQAPGVPYEQYF. CDR3 DNA: TGTGCCAGCAGCCAAGCTCCAGGAGTTCCCTACGAGCAGTACTTC.

This clonotype was seen a few times. The V gene is TRBV2, the J gene TRBJ1-2, with no clear D. Germline CDR1 reads SNHLY; CDR2 reads FYNNEI. V lost 4 bases and J 4 bases, leaving 10 bases between the germline ends. The CDR3 runs 13 residues. This chain's CDR3 is CASSVAGSYGYTF. The CDR3 DNA is TGTGCCAGCAGTGTGGCGGGGTCCTATGGCTACACCTTC.

This chain connects TRBV10-3 to TRBJ2-5; unclear D gene. Between the trimmed V and J ends, which lost 3 bases and 7 bases, there was a span of 6 bases. Germline V gives CDR1 ENHRY, CDR2 SYGVKD. The CDR3 has 11 amino acids. CDR3 residues: CAISDVGTQYF. The CDR3, as DNA: TGTGCCATCAGTGATGTGGGGACCCAGTACTTC.

This clonotype has only a few counts. The rearrangement uses TRBV21-1 and TRBJ2-7; the table assigns TRBD2, which was not confirmed against the DNA. TRBV21-1 is tagged as a pseudogene. The CDR3 contains 14 residues. CDR3 bases: TGTGCCAGCAGCAATATTATTGACGCGGGCGAGCAGTACTTC. Translating gives CASSNIIDAGEQYF.

The chain couples TRBV3-1 to TRBJ2-5; 8 nucleotides match TRBD2. Trimming at V came to 4 bases and at J to 0 bases, leaving 4 bases not matched to a gene. Germline V gene data show CDR1 as LGHDT and CDR2 as YNNKEL (reference sequence). This CDR3 region has 15 residues. The DNA for the CDR3 is TGTGCCAGCAGCCCATTACTAGCGGACCAAGAGACCCAGTACTTC. Amino acids: CASSPLLADQETQYF.

This chain links TRBV6-6 with TRBJ2-1; D gene ambiguous. The CDR3 spans 12 residues. Germline V gene lookup returns CDR1 MNHNY and CDR2 SVGAGI (reference sequence). The V gene lost 4 bases and the J gene lost 15 bases, with 16 bases spanning the gap. CDR3 amino acids: CASSSSGPTMFF. CDR3 coding DNA: TGTGCCAGCAGTTCCTCCGGGCCTACAATGTTCTTC.

Note on this clonotype: One end of the junction fails to match germline, which may point to a read error. CDR3 in DNA: TGCAGCGTTAAGACAGGGCGAAATTCACCCCCCCACTTT. Its protein is CSVKTGRNSPPHF. This chain links TRBV29-1 with TRBJ1-6, with 7 positions matching TRBD1. The germline CDR1 and CDR2 sequences are SQVTM and ANQGSEA. The CDR3 loop spans 13 amino acids.

The rearrangement uses TRBV7-9 and TRBJ2-7; D gene unclear. The V gene's germline CDR1 is SEHNR and CDR2 FQNEAQ (reference sequence). V was shortened by 2 bases and J by 0 bases, with 14 bases between the two germline ends. There are 16 residues in the CDR3. CDR3 coding DNA: TGTGCCAGCAGCTTAAAAACCGTCAGGAGCTCCTACGAGCAGTACTTC. Its translation: CASSLKTVRSSYEQYF.

This clonotype has only one observation. At one end, the junction sequence differs from germline, possibly due to a read error. The chain carries TRBV5-1 and TRBJ1-2, with 11 bases aligning to TRBD1. This CDR3 has 14 residues. Germline CDR1 is SGHRS and CDR2 is YFSETQ. The CDR3 nucleotides read TGCACCAGCAGCCGGACAGGGGGCAGCTATGGCTACACCTTC. Protein product: CTSSRTGGSYGYTF.

This clonotype was found a few times. The V and J genes are TRBV29-1 and TRBJ2-1, with 10 nucleotides matching TRBD1. J lost 0 bases, V lost 6 bases, and 5 bases had no gene match. The CDR3 is made up of 15 amino acids. Germline assignment: CDR1 SQVTM and CDR2 ANQGSEA. Here the CDR3 DNA reads TGCAGCGTGGGCGGACAGGGGGTCTCCTACAATGAGCAGTTCTTC. It yields the protein CSVGGQGVSYNEQFF.

The gene calls are TRBV6-8 and TRBJ2-7, with 7 bases matching TRBD1. After removal of 4 bases from V and 3 bases from J, the junction contained 12 bases not matched to a gene. The CDR3 covers 16 residues. Germline loops: CDR1 MNHGY, CDR2 SAAAGT. CDR3 in amino acids: CASSSPSGQILYEQYF. For the CDR3, the DNA is TGTGCCAGCAGTTCACCCTCGGGACAGATCCTCTACGAGCAGTACTTC.

The chain uses TRBV27 and TRBJ2-1; the D is unclear. The V gene's germline CDR1 is MNHEY and CDR2 SMNVEV (reference sequence). Trimming stripped 2 bases from V and 9 bases from J, with 11 bases between. CDR3 length: 13 residues. The DNA for the CDR3 is TGTGCCAGCAGTTTAAATATTGGCGGTGAGCAGTTCTTC. It is translated as CASSLNIGGEQFF.

The chain joins TRBV3-1 to TRBJ2-1, with D unclear. The V gene lost 3 bases and the J gene lost 5 bases, with 11 bases spanning the gap. Germline lookup yields CDR1 LGHDT and CDR2 YNNKEL (reference sequence). The CDR3 totals 14 residues. CDR3 loop: CASSHFLHHNEQFF. CDR3 in DNA: TGTGCCAGCAGCCACTTTCTACACCACAATGAGCAGTTCTTC.

This clonotype was counted a single time. This chain links TRBV12-3 or TRBV12-4 with TRBJ2-7, with a tentative D call TRBD1 (5 bases). This CDR3 spans 15 amino acids. V lost 6 bases and J 1 base, leaving 16 bases between the germline ends. The CDR3 spells CASRPQGISSYEQYF. DNA for the CDR3: TGTGCCAGCAGACCCCAGGGAATTTCATCCTACGAGCAGTACTTC.

The chain uses TRBV15 and TRBJ2-1, with D unclear. The germline V gene encodes CDR1 LNHNV and CDR2 YYDKDF (reference sequence). This CDR3 is 17 amino acids long. The ends were cut back, 7 bases at V and 4 bases at J, with 23 bases in the middle. The CDR3 coding sequence is TGTGCCACCACCGCCCGAGGCGTCTCATACTTGTACAATGAGCAGTTCTTC. It encodes CATTARGVSYLYNEQFF.

This rearrangement joins TRBV6-2 or TRBV6-3 to TRBJ2-3; tentatively, D is TRBD2 (6 bases). V was clipped by 5 bases and J by 14 bases, with 26 bases between them. The CDR3 runs 15 residues. Germline assignment: CDR1 MNHEY and CDR2 SVGEGT. Written as DNA, the CDR3 is TGTGCCAGCAGTACTGGGACCACGCGGGGCAGATACGCGTATTTT. It is translated as CASSTGTTRGRYAYF.

The chain combines TRBV7-2 with TRBJ2-5; unclear D gene. CDR3 length: 14 amino acids. Per germline, CDR1 SGHTA and CDR2 FQGNSA. The V gene lost 3 bases and the J gene lost 11 bases, with 19 bases spanning the gap. This CDR3 reads CASSFAARDGEQYF. CDR3 nucleotides: TGTGCCAGCAGCTTCGCCGCGCGAGATGGTGAGCAGTACTTC.

This clonotype was picked up a small number of times. The chain couples TRBV7-2 to TRBJ2-1; 13 bases are shared with TRBD2. Looked up from germline, CDR1 is SGHTA and CDR2 is FQGNSA. CDR3 length: 15 amino acids. V shed 2 bases, J shed 10 bases, and the junction held 5 bases outside the gene matches. In DNA form, the CDR3 reads TGTGCCAGCAGCTTAACTAGCGGGAGGGCGGGAGAGCAGTTCTTC. This sequence encodes CASSLTSGRAGEQFF.

This clonotype was observed a handful of times. This chain links TRBV19 with TRBJ2-7; the match to TRBD2 covers 7 bases. V shed 8 bases, J shed 2 bases, and the junction held 21 bases outside the gene matches. The CDR3 consists of 18 residues. Looked up from germline, CDR1 is LNHDA and CDR2 is SQIVND (reference sequence). The CDR3 here is CASPNFPQRDYPAYEQYF. As DNA, the CDR3 is TGTGCCAGTCCTAATTTCCCCCAGCGGGACTACCCGGCCTACGAGCAGTACTTC.

The chain recombines TRBV3-1 with TRBJ2-3; 8 bases agree with TRBD2. J was trimmed by 4 bases and V by 1 base; bases with no gene match: 4. Germline V gene lookup returns CDR1 LGHDT and CDR2 YNNKEL (reference sequence). CDR3 length: 15 amino acids. CDR3 nucleotides: TGTGCCAGCAGCCAAGGGACTAGCTTCGCAGATACGCAGTATTTT. This sequence encodes CASSQGTSFADTQYF.

The chain has TRBV24-1 and TRBJ2-3, with 13 bases aligning to TRBD2. Germline CDR1 and CDR2: KGHDR and SFDVKD. V shed 5 bases and J 4 bases; nucleotides not matched to a gene: 14. This CDR3 contains 19 residues. The CDR3 spells CATSAWGGLAGVEADTQYF. In nucleotides, the CDR3 is TGTGCCACCAGTGCCTGGGGAGGACTAGCGGGAGTTGAGGCAGATACGCAGTATTTT.

The rearrangement uses TRBV20-1 and TRBJ2-5, with TRBD2 matching 13 bases. V shed 3 bases and J 3 bases; nucleotides not matched to a gene: 4. Germline V gene data show CDR1 as DFQATT and CDR2 as SNEGSKA (reference sequence). The length of the CDR3 is 15 residues. The CDR3 sequence: CSARETSGRKETQYF. DNA for the CDR3: TGCAGTGCTAGGGAGACTAGCGGGAGGAAAGAGACCCAGTACTTC.